This record concerns one TCR beta chain sequence. There are 18 residues in the CDR3. Germline V gives CDR1 SEHNR, CDR2 FQNEAQ (reference sequence). The V end lost 2 bases, the J end lost 0 bases, and 14 bases lay between the germline ends. This record comes from a study of blood T cell repertoires in COVID-19. Method: immunoSEQ multiplex PCR; TCRdb's copy keeps in-frame clones and lacks some. The data contain some 150,000 clones, approximately 80% of them seen just once; the ten biggest clones take up approximately 2.9%. V and J are TRBV7-9 and TRBJ1-6, with TRBD1 as a possible D gene (6 bases). The sequence came from an elderly woman with acute or convalescent COVID-19. The sequencing input was peripheral blood. CDR3 nucleotides: TGTGCCAGCAGCTTAAGCCCCCTCAGGGGCTCCTATAATTCACCCCTCCACTTT. Protein product: CASSLSPLRGSYNSPLHF.